This T cell receptor beta chain was captured by sequencing in a study of blood T cell repertoires in COVID-19. Individuals aged roughly 18 to 95 years were recruited from 20 to 25 US areas. Sequencing was performed with immunoSEQ multiplex PCR; in TCRdb, only in-frame clones are kept and a portion is missing. Of 190,000 or so clones in the sample, 65% to 90% were seen once. This CDR3 region has 14 residues. V was cut by 5 bases and J by 0 bases, with 11 bases left in between. CDR1 and CDR2 (germline): SQVTM, ANQGSEA. This sequence originates from a woman aged 25 to 39 who had been exposed to COVID-19. V usage is TRBV29-1 and J usage is TRBJ1-5; no clear D. What was sequenced was PBMCs or T cells enriched from blood (not recorded which). CDR3: CSVSPSGSNQPQHF. The CDR3 bases are TGCAGCGTTTCCCCCTCGGGTAGCAATCAGCCCCAGCATTTT.